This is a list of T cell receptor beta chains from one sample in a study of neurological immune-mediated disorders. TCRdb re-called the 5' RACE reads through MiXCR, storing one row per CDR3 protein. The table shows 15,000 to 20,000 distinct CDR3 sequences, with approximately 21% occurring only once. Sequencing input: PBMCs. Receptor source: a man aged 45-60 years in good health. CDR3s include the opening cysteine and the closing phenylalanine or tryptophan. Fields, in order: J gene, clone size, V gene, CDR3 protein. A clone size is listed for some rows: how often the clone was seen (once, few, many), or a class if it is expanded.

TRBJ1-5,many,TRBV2,CASRGDGDQPQHF
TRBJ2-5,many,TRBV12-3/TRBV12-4,CASRNREETQYF
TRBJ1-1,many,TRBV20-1,CSAALDSREAFF
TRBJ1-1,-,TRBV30,CAWSGSPWSWFTEAFF
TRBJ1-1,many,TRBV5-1,CASSLGDRGIRTEAFF
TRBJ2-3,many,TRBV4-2,CASSQERGPTDTQYF
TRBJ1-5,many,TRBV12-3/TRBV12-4,CASSVAGGGQPQHF
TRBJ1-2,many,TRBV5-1,CASSLVPEYGYTF
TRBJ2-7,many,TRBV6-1,CASSEAGLYEQYF
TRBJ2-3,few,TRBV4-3,CASSHERGGTTDTQYF
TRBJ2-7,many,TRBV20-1,CSARKTGARPYEQYF
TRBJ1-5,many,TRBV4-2,CASSQGGTGSNQPQHF
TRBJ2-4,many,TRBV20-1,CSARQGGIQYF
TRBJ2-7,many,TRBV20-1,CSAGRHKITSRYF
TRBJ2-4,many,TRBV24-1,CATSDARAGNIQYF
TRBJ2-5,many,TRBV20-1,CSARLAGHHQETQYF
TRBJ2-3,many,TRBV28,CASRAYGRAFTDTQYF
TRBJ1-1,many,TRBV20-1,CSPPRQGATEAFF
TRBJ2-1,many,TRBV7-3,CASSLGANNEQFF
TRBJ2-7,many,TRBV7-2,CASSLLGTGNEEQYF
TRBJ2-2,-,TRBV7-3,CASSPTPLGELFF
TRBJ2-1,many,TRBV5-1,CASSLSGGSYNEQFF
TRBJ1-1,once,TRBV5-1,CASRGQENTEAFF
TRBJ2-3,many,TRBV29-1,CSVSTGPRDTQYF
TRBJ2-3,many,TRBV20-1,CSAAGTGPGTDTQYF
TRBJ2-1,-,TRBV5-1,CASSLATGGYNEQFF
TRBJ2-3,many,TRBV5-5,CASSLAPSPEDTQYF
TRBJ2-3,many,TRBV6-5,CASSGSDTQYF
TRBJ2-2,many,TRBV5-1,CASSRTSGSNTGELFF
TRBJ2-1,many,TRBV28,CATTATAGQYNEQFF
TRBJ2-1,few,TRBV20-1,CSARATRGLAESRAGYNEQFF
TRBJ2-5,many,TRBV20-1,CSAPGGQGALETQYF
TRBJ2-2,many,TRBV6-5,CASSYALGPGELFF
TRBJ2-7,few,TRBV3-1,CASSQGQDSYEQYF
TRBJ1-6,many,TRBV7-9,CASSTTDRGYNSPLHF
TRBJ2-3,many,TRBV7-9,CASSFDRATSTDTQYF
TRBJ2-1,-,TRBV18,CASSPPGGLAYNEQFF
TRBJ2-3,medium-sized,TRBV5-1,CASSLELGTDTQYF
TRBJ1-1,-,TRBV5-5,CASSLWDVREEAFF
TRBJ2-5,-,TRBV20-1,CSARGGKQETQYF
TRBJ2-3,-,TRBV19,CASSSSSMTDTQYF
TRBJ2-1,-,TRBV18,CASSLGPREEQFF